The TCR beta chain under discussion was sequenced for a study of T cells in Graves' hyperthyroidism and ophthalmopathy. Template material for amplifying TCR beta CDR3 regions consisted of RNA transcripts. The HTBI primer set drove a first-round RT-PCR of the TCR CDR3. TCRdb ran MiXCR on the multiplex PCR reads and lists one entry per CDR3 protein. This sample has roughly 380,000 distinct CDR3 sequences, with roughly 14% found just once. This clonotype has at least ten counts. Trimming stripped 11 bases from V and 0 bases from J, with 13 bases between. Per germline, CDR1 SGHTA and CDR2 FQGNSA. The CDR3 is 14 amino acids.

The receptor's source is a young man with Graves' hyperthyroidism that later progressed to Graves' ophthalmopathy. Sequencing was carried out using blood. V and J are TRBV7-2 and TRBJ2-2, with D unclear. CDR3 residues: CAGNSGSNTGELFF. The CDR3 DNA reads TGTGCCGGGAATTCCGGCTCGAACACCGGGGAGCTGTTTTTT.